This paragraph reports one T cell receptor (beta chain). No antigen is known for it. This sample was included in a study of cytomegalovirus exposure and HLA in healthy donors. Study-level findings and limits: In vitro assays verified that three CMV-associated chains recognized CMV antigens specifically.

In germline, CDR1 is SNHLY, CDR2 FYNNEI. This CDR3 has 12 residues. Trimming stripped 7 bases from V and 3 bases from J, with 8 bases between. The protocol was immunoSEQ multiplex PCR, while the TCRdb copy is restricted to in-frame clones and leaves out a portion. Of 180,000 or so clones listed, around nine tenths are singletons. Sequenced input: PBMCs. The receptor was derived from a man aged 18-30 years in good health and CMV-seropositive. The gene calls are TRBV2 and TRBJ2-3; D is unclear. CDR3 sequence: CASTRATDTQYF. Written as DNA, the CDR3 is TGTGCCAGCACCCGTGCGACAGATACGCAGTATTTT.